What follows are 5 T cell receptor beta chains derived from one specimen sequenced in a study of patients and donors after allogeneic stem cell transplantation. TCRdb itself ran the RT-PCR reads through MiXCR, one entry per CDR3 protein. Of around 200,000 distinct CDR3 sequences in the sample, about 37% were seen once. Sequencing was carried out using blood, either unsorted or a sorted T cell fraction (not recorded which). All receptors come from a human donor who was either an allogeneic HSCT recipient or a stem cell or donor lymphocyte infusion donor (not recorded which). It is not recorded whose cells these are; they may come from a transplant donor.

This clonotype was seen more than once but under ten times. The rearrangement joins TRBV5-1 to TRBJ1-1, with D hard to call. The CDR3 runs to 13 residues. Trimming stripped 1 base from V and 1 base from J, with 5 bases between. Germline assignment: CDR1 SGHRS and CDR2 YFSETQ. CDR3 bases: TGCGCCAGCAGCTTGAACACGAACACTGAAGCTTTCTTT. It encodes CASSLNTNTEAFF.

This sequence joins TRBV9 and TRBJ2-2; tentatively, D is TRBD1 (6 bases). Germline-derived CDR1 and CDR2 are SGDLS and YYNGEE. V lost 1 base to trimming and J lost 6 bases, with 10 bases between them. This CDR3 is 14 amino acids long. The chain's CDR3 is CASSVTWTAGELFF. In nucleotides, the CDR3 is TGTGCCAGCAGCGTAACTTGGACAGCCGGGGAGCTGTTTTTT.

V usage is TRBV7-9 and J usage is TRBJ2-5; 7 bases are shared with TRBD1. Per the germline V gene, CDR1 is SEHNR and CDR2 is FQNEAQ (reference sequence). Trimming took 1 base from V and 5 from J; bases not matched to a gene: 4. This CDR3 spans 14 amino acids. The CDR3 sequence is CASSLEGAGETQYF. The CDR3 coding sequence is TGTGCCAGCAGCTTAGAGGGGGCTGGGGAGACCCAGTACTTC.

CDR3 coding DNA: TGCAGTGCTAGAGATCGGGCTAGCGGCCTATACAATGAGCAGTTCTTC. Its translation: CSARDRASGLYNEQFF. The gene calls are TRBV20-1 and TRBJ2-1; the match to TRBD2 covers 7 bases. CDR1 is DFQATT and CDR2 is SNEGSKA in the germline V gene (reference sequence). The V and J ends lost 0 bases and 4 bases, in that order; junction bases with no gene match: 9. CDR3 length equals 16 residues.

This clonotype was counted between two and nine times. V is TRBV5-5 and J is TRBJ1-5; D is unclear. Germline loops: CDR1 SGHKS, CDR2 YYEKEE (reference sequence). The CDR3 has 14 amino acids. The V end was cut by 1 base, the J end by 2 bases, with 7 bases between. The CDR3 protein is CASSLRRGNQPQHF. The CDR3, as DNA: TGTGCCAGCAGCTTGAGGCGAGGCAATCAGCCCCAGCATTTT. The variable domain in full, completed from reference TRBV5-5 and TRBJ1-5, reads DAGVTQSPTHLIKTRGQQVTLRCSPISGHKSVSWYQQVLGQGPQFIFQYYEKEERGRGNFPDRFSARQFPNYSSELNVNALLLGDSALYLCASSLRRGNQPQHFGDGTRLSIL.